This TCR beta chain came from a study of cytomegalovirus exposure and HLA in healthy donors. Turning to the study itself: Drawn from HLA-typed donors, approximately 85 million unique TCRs were held in an early data release.

The PCR had 60 Vbeta and 13 Jbeta primers. Libraries were prepared by immunoSEQ multiplex PCR; TCRdb keeps only in-frame clonotypes and omits some of them. The listing contains 130,000 or so clones. Trimming took 1 base from V and 15 from J, leaving 21 bases between them. There are 15 residues in the CDR3. Germline CDR1 MGHDK, CDR2 SYGVNS. Healthy bone marrow donors made up the donor group. Donors were nominally healthy when sampled, though unrecorded immune exposures were likely. The receptor was isolated from a woman aged 18-30 years in good health and CMV-seronegative. Sample: PBMCs. This rearrangement joins TRBV25-1 to TRBJ1-4; D unclear. This CDR3 is CASSESVGFSLRVFF. The CDR3 region has the DNA TGTGCCAGCAGTGAATCAGTCGGGTTCTCTCTGAGGGTGTTTTTT.